Listed below are T cell receptor beta chains from one sample, sequenced in a study of cytomegalovirus exposure and HLA in healthy donors. Clones were read by immunoSEQ multiplex PCR, and TCRdb kept only the in-frame ones, dropping some. The sample consists of more than 65,000 clones, roughly three quarters of them appearing once. Sequences were obtained from PBMCs. These receptors all come from a man aged 35 to 55 in good health and CMV-seronegative. Both conserved end residues are part of each CDR3. D genes are given only for firm matches. Size tells how often a clone was seen (once, few, many) or the class of an expanded clone, and some rows leave it out.

J gene	D gene	V gene	clone size	CDR3 DNA	CDR3 protein
TRBJ2-1	NA	TRBV19	NA	TGTGCCAGTAGTTTGGTGGGGGGGCCGTCTGATGAGCAGTTCTTC	CASSLVGGPSDEQFF
TRBJ2-2	TRBD2	TRBV6-5	NA	TGTGCCAGCAGTTACTCGACTAGCGGCACCGGGGAGCTGTTTTTT	CASSYSTSGTGELFF
TRBJ2-2	NA	TRBV4-3	once	TGCGCCAGCAGCCCGACGCGACTAGCCGGGGAGCTGTTTTTT	CASSPTRLAGELFF
TRBJ1-5	NA	TRBV4-1	medium-sized	TGCGCCAGCAGCCAGGACTTAAGCAATCAGCCCCAGCATTTT	CASSQDLSNQPQHF
TRBJ1-6	NA	TRBV30	NA	TGTGCCTGGAAGTATCCGAACAGGGCTGCTTCACCCCTCCACTTT	CAWKYPNRAASPLHF
TRBJ2-7	TRBD2	TRBV6-1	NA	TGTGCCAGTAGCCGGGGAGGGGATAACTACGAGCAGTATTTC	CASSRGGDNYEQYF
TRBJ2-7	NA	TRBV19	few	TGTGCCACCAGCCCGGACAGGTGGGGACTCTACGAGCAGTACTTC	CATSPDRWGLYEQYF
TRBJ1-2	NA	TRBV7-2	NA	TGTGCCAGCAGCCGAGGAGGGTCTGGGAAACTGGCTGGCTACACCTTC	CASSRGGSGKLAGYTF
TRBJ2-3	TRBD1	TRBV7-3	NA	TGTGCCAGCAGCTTCAGGGGGCGCACAGATACGCAGTATTTT	CASSFRGRTDTQYF
TRBJ1-1	TRBD1	TRBV4-1	NA	TGCGCCAGCAGCCACCCCCAGGGACAGATGAACACTGAAGCTTTCTTT	CASSHPQGQMNTEAFF
TRBJ2-7	NA	TRBV6-9	once	TGTGCCAGCACCCGTGTGAGCGAGCAGTACTTC	CASTRVSEQYF
TRBJ1-5	NA	TRBV28	NA	TGTGCCACCGCGGACACCCCAAATCAGCCCCAGCATTTT	CATADTPNQPQHF
TRBJ1-2	TRBD1	TRBV28	NA	TGTGCCAGCAGAGAGGGACAGCAAGGTGGCTACACCTTC	CASREGQQGGYTF
TRBJ2-3	NA	TRBV6-1	NA	TGTGCCAGCATTCCCCGTCAGAACGCAGATACGCAGTATTTT	CASIPRQNADTQYF
TRBJ2-3	TRBD2	TRBV5-4	NA	TGTGCCAGCAGCGCGGCGGCTAGCGGGGGCTCTAGCACAGATACGCAGTATTTT	CASSAAASGGSSTDTQYF
TRBJ1-2	NA	TRBV7-3	NA	TGTGCCAGCAGCTTATTCAGCGAGGGATATAACTATGGCTACACCTTC	CASSLFSEGYNYGYTF
TRBJ1-6	NA	TRBV9	NA	TGTGCCAGCAGCGTAGATGGCCAAAATTCACCCCTCCACTTT	CASSVDGQNSPLHF